The 19 T cell receptor beta chains below come from one sample, sequenced in a study of shared clonotypes between healthy human individuals. Generated by immunoSEQ multiplex PCR, the TCRdb table keeps only in-frame clones and is missing some. The sample lists some 2,100,000 clones; more than 85% were seen once. The naive CD8 population came from CD45RO-negative cells selected for CCR7, without terminally differentiated effector memory CD45RA+ cells. The sequenced sample consisted of naive CD8+ T cells from PBMCs. Receptors were obtained from a man aged 18 to 35 in good health. Some clones in this sample may be carry-over from other donors' samples.

CDR3: CASSVGTGNRNTIYF. CDR3 bases: TGTGCCAGTAGTGTCGGGACAGGGAATAGGAACACCATATATTTT. The V and J genes are TRBV19 and TRBJ1-3; 9 bases agree with TRBD1. With V trimmed by 5 bases and J by 7 bases, 9 bases remained unmatched. This CDR3 is 15 amino acids long. The germline gives CDR1 LNHDA, CDR2 SQIVND (reference sequence).

This sequence joins TRBV7-2 and TRBJ2-1; 9 bases fit TRBD1. Germline V gene sequence: CDR1 SGHTA, CDR2 FQGNSA. CDR3 length equals 16 residues. V shed 4 bases, J shed 4 bases, and the junction held 8 bases outside the gene matches. CDR3 amino acids: CASSWGDRVAYNEQFF. The CDR3 nucleotides are TGTGCCAGCAGCTGGGGGGACAGGGTGGCTTACAATGAGCAGTTCTTC.

This clone was seen once. This chain links TRBV27 with TRBJ2-2, with 12 positions matching TRBD2. The CDR3 is 15 amino acids. Germline V gives CDR1 MNHEY, CDR2 SMNVEV (reference sequence). The V gene end was trimmed by 7 bases and the J gene end by 4 bases; junction bases not matched to a gene: 4. The CDR3 DNA reads TGTGCCAGCACTAGCGGGAGGGCAGGCACCGGGGAGCTGTTTTTT. Residues: CASTSGRAGTGELFF.

The chain links TRBV28 to TRBJ1-5; D gene unclear. V dropped 4 bases and J dropped 2 bases, with 6 bases sitting between them. Per the germline V gene, CDR1 is MDHEN and CDR2 is SYDVKM. The CDR3 sequence is 13 residues long. The DNA of the CDR3 is TGTGCCAGCAGTTCGACTCGCAATCAGCCCCAGCATTTT. Translation gives CASSSTRNQPQHF.

The J gene is TRBJ2-1, the V gene TRBV4-3; unclear D gene. Germline CDR1 is LGHNA and CDR2 is YSLEER. This CDR3 has 16 residues. The ends were cut back, 2 bases at V and 1 base at J, with 12 bases in the middle. The chain's CDR3 is CASSQTVWQSYNEQFF. The DNA of the CDR3 is TGCGCCAGCAGCCAAACGGTGTGGCAGTCCTACAATGAGCAGTTCTTC.

This clone was observed a single time. V gene TRBV7-8 combines with J gene TRBJ2-5, with a tentative D call TRBD1 (6 bases). The CDR3 is made up of 13 amino acids. Per germline, CDR1 SGHVS and CDR2 FQNEAQ. Trimming took off 11 bases at V and 5 bases at J, with 18 bases between the two ends. CDR3: CAAFRGSQETQYF. DNA for the CDR3: TGTGCCGCATTCAGGGGCTCCCAGGAGACCCAGTACTTC.

This rearrangement joins TRBV27 to TRBJ1-3; possibly TRBD1 for D (6 bases). V lost 5 bases and J lost 0, with 8 bases in between. This CDR3 has 14 amino acids. Germline CDR1 and CDR2: MNHEY and SMNVEV (reference sequence). The CDR3 nucleotides are TGTGCCAGCAGTGACAGGAACTCTGGAAACACCATATATTTT. Amino acid sequence: CASSDRNSGNTIYF.

The chain combines TRBV28 with TRBJ2-7; D is ambiguous. The CDR3 spans 13 residues. The ends were cut back, 1 base at V and 4 bases at J, with 8 bases in the middle. Germline values: CDR1 MDHEN, CDR2 SYDVKM. The CDR3 DNA reads as TGTGCCAGCAGTTTATTTTCCGCTTACGAGCAGTACTTC. This codes for CASSLFSAYEQYF.

In this sample, this clone turned up once. The chain couples TRBV29-1 to TRBJ2-1; TRBD2 aligns across 7 bases. The V gene end was trimmed by 8 bases and the J gene end by 16 bases; junction bases not matched to a gene: 11. CDR1 is SQVTM and CDR2 is ANQGSEA in the germline V gene. The length of the CDR3 is 10 residues. The DNA for the CDR3 is TGCAGCATCGGGACTACCTTTGTCTTCTTC. Amino acid sequence: CSIGTTFVFF.

The chain recombines TRBV25-1 with TRBJ2-2, with TRBD2 identical over 8 bases. From germline, CDR1 is MGHDK and CDR2 SYGVNS. The CDR3 totals 15 residues. J was trimmed by 10 bases and V by 7 bases; bases with no gene match: 14. This chain's CDR3 is CASNPSGRGTEELFF. The CDR3 DNA follows: TGTGCCAGCAACCCTAGCGGGCGAGGGACGGAGGAGCTGTTTTTT.

The genes are TRBV5-1 and TRBJ1-2; D is uncertain. Looked up from germline, CDR1 is SGHRS and CDR2 is YFSETQ. This CDR3 contains 13 residues. V was cut by 3 bases and J by 6 bases, with 12 bases left in between. The CDR3 here is CASSSGRPDGYTF. For the CDR3, the DNA is TGCGCCAGCAGCTCCGGACGGCCGGATGGCTACACCTTC. Full variable domain (outside the CDR3, taken from reference TRBV5-1 and TRBJ1-2): KAGVTQTPRYLIKTRGQQVTLSCSPISGHRSVSWYQQTPGQGLQFLFEYFSETQRNKGNFPGRFSGRQFSNSRSEMNVSTLELGDSALYLCASSSGRPDGYTFGSGTRLTVV.

The chain combines TRBV28 with TRBJ2-1; D not resolved. The ends were cut back, 3 bases at V and 9 bases at J, with 9 bases in the middle. Per the germline V gene, CDR1 is MDHEN and CDR2 is SYDVKM. The CDR3 covers 12 residues. The CDR3 bases are TGTGCCAGCAGTTTCCGTACGGCTGAGCAGTTCTTC. Translation: CASSFRTAEQFF.

The J gene is TRBJ1-1, the V gene TRBV5-6; TRBD1 matches 8 bases. CDR1 and CDR2 from the germline V gene are SGHDT and YYEEEE. This CDR3 has 14 amino acids. J was trimmed by 3 bases and V by 4 bases; bases with no gene match: 5. As DNA, the CDR3 is TGTGCCAGCAGCCCCCAGGGGGCTTACACTGAAGCTTTCTTT. This sequence encodes CASSPQGAYTEAFF.

V gene TRBV5-6 combines with J gene TRBJ1-1; no clear D. The germline V and J ends were trimmed by 4 bases and 10 bases, with 20 bases remaining between them. In germline, CDR1 is SGHDT, CDR2 YYEEEE. This CDR3 spans 14 amino acids. For the CDR3, the DNA is TGTGCCAGCAGCCCGACCTCGACCGGGCAGTCAGCTTTCTTT. Translated: CASSPTSTGQSAFF.

With regard to this clone: Other DNA sequences within the sample encode an identical CDR3. This chain links TRBV28 with TRBJ2-7; 12 bases align to TRBD2. The germline CDR1 and CDR2 sequences are MDHEN and SYDVKM. This CDR3 comprises 14 residues. J lost 2 bases, V lost 7 bases, and 3 bases had no gene match. CDR3 sequence: CASTLAGGPYEQYF. For the CDR3, the DNA is TGTGCCAGCACTCTAGCGGGAGGGCCCTACGAGCAGTACTTC.

The rearrangement joins TRBV7-9 to TRBJ1-5; no firm D call. Germline lookup yields CDR1 SEHNR and CDR2 FQNEAQ (reference sequence). This CDR3 contains 13 residues. V lost 1 base to trimming and J lost 5 bases, with 6 bases between them. This chain's CDR3 is CASSLGIDQPQHF. The CDR3 DNA sequence: TGTGCCAGCAGCTTAGGGATAGATCAGCCCCAGCATTTT.

This rearrangement joins TRBV13 to TRBJ2-3; 7 bases fit TRBD2. Germline loops: CDR1 PRHDT, CDR2 FYEKMQ (reference sequence). The CDR3 extends over 17 amino acids. With 2 bases clipped from V and 0 bases from J, the junction kept 8 bases outside the gene matches. The CDR3 DNA reads as TGTGCCAGCAGCTTATTCGGAGCGGGGATTAGCACAGATACGCAGTATTTT. Protein product: CASSLFGAGISTDTQYF.

Concerning this clone: This specimen includes other DNA sequences encoding the same CDR3. This rearrangement joins TRBV11-2 to TRBJ2-7; unclear D gene. CDR3 length: 13 residues. The V end was cut by 0 bases, the J end by 4 bases, with 7 bases between. Germline CDR1 and CDR2: SGHAT and FQNNGV. The CDR3 coding sequence is TGTGCCAGCAGCTTAGAAAGGGATTACGAGCAGTACTTC. Translating gives CASSLERDYEQYF.

CDR3 residues: CASSEQGTSGHNEQFF. Written as DNA, the CDR3 is TGTGCCAGCAGCGAACAGGGGACTAGCGGACACAATGAGCAGTTCTTC. The chain has TRBV11-2 and TRBJ2-1, with 11 bases matching TRBD2. V trimming: 5 bases; J trimming: 5 bases; junction bases outside the gene matches: 8. Germline V lookup: CDR1 SGHAT, CDR2 FQNNGV. The CDR3 consists of 16 residues.